What follows are 7 T cell receptor beta chains derived from one specimen sequenced in a study of T cell responses to AZD1222 COVID-19 vaccine. The table came from immunoSEQ multiplex PCR; TCRdb's copy has only in-frame clones and leaves some out. The table lists tens of thousands of clones, over 60% of them singletons. The sequencing used peripheral blood, collected on day 0 of AZD1222 vaccination. The source is an adult in good health.

The genes are TRBV5-1 and TRBJ1-3; D gene uncertain. CDR3 size: 13 residues. Trimming cost V 1 base and J 4 bases, with 6 bases left between them. Germline V CDR1 and CDR2: SGHRS, YFSETQ. The CDR3: CASSLMGGNTIYF. CDR3 coding DNA: TGCGCCAGCAGCTTGATGGGGGGAAACACCATATATTTT.

The chain uses TRBV18 and TRBJ1-6, with D possibly being TRBD1 (6 bases). The germline V gene has CDR1 KGHSH and CDR2 LQKENI. Trimming stripped 3 bases from V and 10 bases from J, with 16 bases between. The CDR3 sequence is 15 residues long. The DNA for the CDR3 is TGTGCCAGCTCACCTGAACAGGGTACCTTGTCACCCCTCCACTTT. It yields the protein CASSPEQGTLSPLHF.

This clone has only a few counts. The J gene is TRBJ2-1, the V gene TRBV28; D call uncertain. The CDR3 contains 14 residues. Germline lookup yields CDR1 MDHEN and CDR2 SYDVKM. Trimming removed 8 bases at V and 3 bases at J, with 14 bases between. CDR3 in amino acids: CASVEAGNYNEQFF. DNA for the CDR3: TGTGCCAGCGTCGAGGCAGGTAACTACAATGAGCAGTTCTTC.

This chain links TRBV19 with TRBJ1-2; D unresolved. Per the germline V gene, CDR1 is LNHDA and CDR2 is SQIVND (reference sequence). The CDR3 is 13 amino acids. With 5 bases removed from V and 1 base from J, the gap between germline ends came to 8 bases. The chain's CDR3 is CASSPRDNYGYTF. Written as DNA, the CDR3 is TGTGCCAGTAGTCCTCGCGATAACTATGGCTACACCTTC. Supplemented by reference TRBV19 and TRBJ1-2, the full variable domain reads DGGITQSPKYLFRKEGQNVTLSCEQNLNHDAMYWYRQDPGQGLRLIYYSQIVNDFQKGDIAEGYSVSREKKESFPLTVTSAQKNPTAFYLCASSPRDNYGYTFGSGTRLTVV.

This clone was seen a single time. The rearrangement links TRBV6-5 to TRBJ1-1; D ambiguous. With 8 bases removed from V and 4 bases from J, the gap between germline ends came to 17 bases. Germline V gene sequence: CDR1 MNHEY, CDR2 SVGAGI. The CDR3 is 14 amino acids. This CDR3 is CASVLGMGSTEAFF. The CDR3 DNA reads as TGTGCCAGCGTTTTAGGGATGGGGAGCACTGAAGCTTTCTTT.

The V gene is TRBV6-6, the J gene TRBJ2-3; tentative D call: TRBD2 (5 bases). Germline V gene lookup returns CDR1 MNHNY and CDR2 SVGAGI (reference sequence). The CDR3 has 11 amino acids. Trimming left V 5 bases short and J 11 bases short, with 11 bases between. The CDR3 protein is CASSDYHLQYF. In nucleotides, the CDR3 is TGTGCCAGCAGTGACTATCACCTGCAGTATTTT.

The chain links TRBV28 to TRBJ2-1; D ambiguous. Germline lookup yields CDR1 MDHEN and CDR2 SYDVKM. This CDR3 has 16 residues. V lost 3 bases to trimming and J lost 2 bases, with 14 bases between them. DNA for the CDR3: TGTGCCAGCAGTTTGGCCGACACTTCCACCTACAATGAGCAGTTCTTC. Protein sequence: CASSLADTSTYNEQFF.